The present T cell receptor beta chain was sequenced within a study of vaccination and CD4 T cells after COVID-19. Study at large: Overlapping spike pools from SARS-CoV-2 and HCoV-NL63, HCoV-OC43 and HCoV-229E served as culture stimuli.

Study-wide findings and caveats: The appearance of a median approximately 85% of reactive clones in convalescent patients occurred only post-vaccination.

With the Oncomine TCR Beta short-read assay, DNA from cultured CD4+ T cells was sequenced. CD4+ T cells were cultured, and genomic DNA was extracted from them. TCRdb called the PCR reads again in MiXCR, with one record for every CDR3 protein. The sample holds some 14,000 distinct CDR3 sequences, 20% to 25% seen once. As for treatment: roughly ten-day PBMC culture with coronavirus spike peptide pools or control peptides (ViraFEST assay). Antigen-specific T cell expansion with peptide pools preceded TCR sequencing in the ViraFEST approach. This clonotype was seen a single time. The antigen is unknown. The CDR3 is 15 residues long. The ends lost 6 bases at V and 5 bases at J; junction bases unmatched: 7. The germline V gene encodes CDR1 MNHEY and CDR2 SVGEGT.

The V gene is TRBV6-2 or TRBV6-3, the J gene TRBJ2-5; 12 nucleotides match TRBD2. Here the sequenced sample was CD4+ T cells from blood, cultured in vitro, taken before SARS-CoV-2 vaccination. The origin of this receptor is a human donor who received a COVID-19 vaccine. The CDR3 here is CASRTFLAGGETQYF. CDR3 nucleotides: TGTGCCAGCAGGACCTTTCTAGCGGGGGGGGAGACCCAGTACTTC.